This TCR beta chain appears in the sequencing data of a study of blood T cell repertoires in COVID-19. About the research overall: There were acute and convalescent COVID-19 samples, and they came from the United States, Italy and Spain. The cDNA or gDNA used as material had been derived from T cells, B-cell-depleted T cells, or PBMCs.

In terms of age and location, participants ranged from about 18 to 100 years and lived in about 25 US areas. Some clones are missing from TCRdb's copy, which holds only in-frame ones; the method was immunoSEQ multiplex PCR. The table includes about 120,000 clones, about four fifths detected once. CDR3 size: 15 residues. Germline trimming cut 4 bases from V and 7 bases from J; bases unmatched to any gene: 9. CDR1 LGHDT and CDR2 YNNKEL come from the germline V gene (reference sequence). Input material: PBMCs or T cells enriched from blood (not recorded which). The chain joins TRBV3-1 (or the pseudogene TRBV3-2) to TRBJ1-4, with 7 nucleotides matching TRBD1. The clonotype was recovered from a woman in her thirties who had recovered from COVID-19. The CDR3 is CASSLPSGTAEKLFF. CDR3 in DNA: TGTGCCAGCAGCCTCCCCTCGGGGACAGCTGAAAAACTGTTTTTT.